This T cell receptor (beta chain) stems from a study of neurological immune-mediated disorders. 5'RACE generated cDNA with 10-nucleotide random UMIs. TCRdb reprocessed the 5' RACE reads with MiXCR, giving one entry per CDR3 protein. The sample contains about 66,000 distinct CDR3 sequences, 3.5% to 5.5% of which appear only once. Stored at -80 C, 2 million PBMCs were the source of the unsorted libraries. The CDR3 has 14 residues. V shed 4 bases and J shed 5 bases, with 14 bases lying between them. Per germline, CDR1 SGHRS and CDR2 YFSETQ. In its sample, this clonotype was seen many times. The TCR comes from a man aged 25-40 years with multiple sclerosis. Sequenced: PBMCs. The chain links TRBV5-1 to TRBJ2-3; D unclear. CDR3 in amino acids: CASSPERAGDTQYF. CDR3 coding DNA: TGCGCCAGCAGCCCCGAACGGGCTGGAGATACGCAGTATTTT.